This T cell receptor beta chain was sequenced for a study of cytomegalovirus exposure and HLA in healthy donors. The PCR made use of 60 Vbeta and 13 Jbeta primers. Data came from immunoSEQ multiplex PCR; TCRdb stores just in-frame clones and leaves some out. The table lists tens of thousands of clones, approximately 52% of them singletons, with about an eighth in the top ten. The CDR3 spans 16 residues. V lost 1 base and J 8 bases, leaving 20 bases between the germline ends. Germline-derived CDR1 and CDR2 are LGHNA and YNFKEQ. The sequenced sample was PBMCs. The chain combines TRBV4-2 with TRBJ1-2; a possible D gene is TRBD1 (6 bases). The TCR comes from a human donor in good health. The chain's CDR3 is CASSQAQGLGHGGYTF. The CDR3 nucleotides read TGTGCCAGCAGCCAAGCCCAGGGGCTAGGGCACGGGGGCTACACCTTC.